These 6 T cell receptor beta chains originate from one sample sequenced in a study of cytomegalovirus exposure and HLA in healthy donors. PCR amplification relied on 60 Vbeta primers (plus 13 Jbeta primers). The table came from immunoSEQ multiplex PCR; TCRdb's copy has only in-frame clones and leaves some out. The sample records around 120,000 clones, over 60% being singletons. Sequencing was done on a sample of PBMCs. These receptor sequences come from a woman in her 40s in good health and CMV-seropositive.

This clone was seen more than once but under ten times. V and J are TRBV15 and TRBJ2-3, with 9 bases matching TRBD2. CDR3 length: 15 residues. Trimming at V came to 3 bases and at J to 3 bases, leaving 4 bases not matched to a gene. Germline V CDR1 and CDR2: LNHNV, YYDKDF (reference sequence). CDR3: CATSRSGGTTDTQYF. CDR3 nucleotides: TGTGCCACCAGCAGGAGCGGGGGGACAACAGATACGCAGTATTTT.

The genes are TRBV7-9 and TRBJ2-3; D ambiguous. The V gene's germline CDR1 is SEHNR and CDR2 FQNEAQ (reference sequence). This CDR3 is 13 amino acids long. Trimming took 6 bases from V and 10 from J, leaving 17 bases between them. CDR3 nucleotides: TGTGCCAGCAGTTATGATAGCAGTCGAGCGCAGTATTTT. It specifies CASSYDSSRAQYF.

The chain carries TRBV19 and TRBJ2-7, with TRBD1 matching 8 bases. V was clipped by 8 bases and J by 5 bases; unmatched bases: 11. CDR1 is LNHDA, CDR2 SQIVND, per germline (reference sequence). The CDR3 length is 14 residues. In nucleotides, the CDR3 is TGTGCCAGTGCGCTCCGACAGGGGAGCGACGAGCAGTACTTC. Its protein is CASALRQGSDEQYF.

The V and J genes are TRBV13 and TRBJ2-7; the match to TRBD2 covers 7 bases. Looked up from germline, CDR1 is PRHDT and CDR2 is FYEKMQ (reference sequence). V lost 4 bases and J lost 3; bases outside the gene matches: 9. The CDR3 spans 15 residues. CDR3 sequence reads: CASSSPPGGIYEQYF. The DNA of the CDR3 is TGTGCCAGCAGCTCCCCCCCCGGGGGGATCTACGAGCAGTACTTC. The full variable domain, in which reference TRBV13 and TRBJ2-7 provide the parts outside the CDR3, is AAGVIQSPRHLIKEKRETATLKCYPIPRHDTVYWYQQGPGQDPQFLISFYEKMQSDKGSIPDRFSAQQFSDYHSELNMSSLELGDSALYFCASSSPPGGIYEQYFGPGTRLTVT.

The chain couples TRBV11-2 to TRBJ1-5; TRBD1 matches at 10 bases. Germline CDR1 is SGHAT and CDR2 is FQNNGV. After removal of 4 bases from V and 6 bases from J, the junction contained 6 bases not matched to a gene. This CDR3 is 15 amino acids long. The CDR3 is CASSSGTGVRQPQHF. CDR3 sequence (DNA): TGTGCCAGCAGCTCTGGGACAGGGGTGCGTCAGCCCCAGCATTTT. The variable domain in full, with the rest retrieved from reference TRBV11-2 and TRBJ1-5, is EAGVAQSPRYKIIEKRQSVAFWCNPISGHATLYWYQQILGQGPKLLIQFQNNGVVDDSQLPKDRFSAERLKGVDSTLKIQPAKLEDSAVYLCASSSGTGVRQPQHFGDGTRLSIL.

The chain uses TRBV7-3 and TRBJ2-1; D might be TRBD1 (5 bases). The CDR3 loop spans 13 amino acids. Between the trimmed V and J ends, which lost 5 bases and 4 bases, there was a span of 9 bases. The germline V gene encodes CDR1 SGHTA and CDR2 FQGTGA. The CDR3 DNA reads TGTGCCAGCAGCAAGCAGGGTTACAATGAGCAGTTCTTC. Translation gives CASSKQGYNEQFF.